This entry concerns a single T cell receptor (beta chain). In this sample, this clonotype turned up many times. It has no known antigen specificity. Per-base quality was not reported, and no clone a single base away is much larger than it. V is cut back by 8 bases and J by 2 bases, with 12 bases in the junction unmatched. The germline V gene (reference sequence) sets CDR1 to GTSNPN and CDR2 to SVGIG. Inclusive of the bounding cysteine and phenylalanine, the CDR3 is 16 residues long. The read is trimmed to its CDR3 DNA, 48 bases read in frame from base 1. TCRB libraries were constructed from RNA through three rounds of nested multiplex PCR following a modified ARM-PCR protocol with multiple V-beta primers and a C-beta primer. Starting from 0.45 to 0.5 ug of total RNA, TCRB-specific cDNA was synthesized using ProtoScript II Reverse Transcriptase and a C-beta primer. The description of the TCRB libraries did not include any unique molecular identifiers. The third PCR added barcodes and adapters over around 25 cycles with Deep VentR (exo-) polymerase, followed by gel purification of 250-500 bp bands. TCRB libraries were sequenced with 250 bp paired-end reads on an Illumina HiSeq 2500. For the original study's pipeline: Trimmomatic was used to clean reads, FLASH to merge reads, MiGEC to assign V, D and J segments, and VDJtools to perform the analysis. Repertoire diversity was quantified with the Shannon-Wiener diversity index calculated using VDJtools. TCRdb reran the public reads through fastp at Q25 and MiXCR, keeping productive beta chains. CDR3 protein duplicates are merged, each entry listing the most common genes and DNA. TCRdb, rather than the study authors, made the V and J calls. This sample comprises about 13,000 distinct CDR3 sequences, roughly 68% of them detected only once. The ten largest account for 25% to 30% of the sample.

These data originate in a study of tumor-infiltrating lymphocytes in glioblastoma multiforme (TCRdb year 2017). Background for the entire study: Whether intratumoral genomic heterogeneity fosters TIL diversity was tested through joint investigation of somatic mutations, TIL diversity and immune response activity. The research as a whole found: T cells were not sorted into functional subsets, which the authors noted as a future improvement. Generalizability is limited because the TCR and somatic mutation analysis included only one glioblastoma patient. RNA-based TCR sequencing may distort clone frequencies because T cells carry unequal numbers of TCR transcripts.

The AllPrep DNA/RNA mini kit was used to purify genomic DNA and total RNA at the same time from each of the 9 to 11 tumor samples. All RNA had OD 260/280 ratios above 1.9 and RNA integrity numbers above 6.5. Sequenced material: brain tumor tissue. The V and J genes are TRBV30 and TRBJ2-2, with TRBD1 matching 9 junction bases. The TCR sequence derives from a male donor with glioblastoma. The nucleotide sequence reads TGTGCCCTCAGGGACAGGGATATACTTAACACCGGGGAGCTGTTTTTT. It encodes CALRDRDILNTGELFF.